The T cell receptor (beta chain) under discussion was sequenced for a study of T cell responses to AZD1222 COVID-19 vaccine. Points from the study as a whole: Mostly white British, mostly female donors; authors suggested clonal diversity may be underestimated. Targeting of unmutated variant regions was reportedly seen in nearly half of spike-specific TCRs. The study sampled repertoires only after the peak T cell response.

Clones were read by immunoSEQ multiplex PCR, and TCRdb kept only the in-frame ones, dropping some. The sample shows fewer than 85,000 clones, about 91% of them seen only once. A word on this clone: The antigen is undetermined.

This CDR3 contains 16 residues. V shed 4 bases, J shed 2 bases, and the junction held 7 bases outside the gene matches. Germline CDR1 and CDR2: LGHDT and YNNKEL (reference sequence). The chain links TRBV3-1 (or the pseudogene TRBV3-2) to TRBJ2-2; 7 bases agree with TRBD1. This TCR derives from an adult in good health. The specimen comprised peripheral blood, sampled on day 0 of MenACWY control vaccination. The CDR3 sequence is CASSPSPGGNTGELFF. CDR3 coding DNA: TGTGCCAGCAGCCCAAGCCCAGGGGGTAACACCGGGGAGCTGTTTTTT.